This T cell receptor beta chain was found in a study of tumor-infiltrating lymphocytes in localized non-small cell lung cancer. Germline-derived CDR1 and CDR2 are LNHDA and SQIVND (reference sequence). V was shortened by 5 bases and J by 3 bases, with 5 bases between the two germline ends. This CDR3 spans 12 amino acids. Some clones are missing from TCRdb's copy, which holds only in-frame ones; the method was immunoSEQ multiplex PCR. The table includes tens of thousands of clones, 70% to 90% detected once. The J gene is TRBJ1-5, the V gene TRBV19; D is uncertain. The sequence came from a human donor with non-small cell lung cancer. The sequenced material came from lung tumor tissue. The CDR3 loop is CASSVLNQPQHF. The CDR3 DNA is TGTGCCAGTAGTGTACTCAATCAGCCCCAGCATTTT.